This T cell receptor (beta chain) was recorded in a study of CD8 T cells in ankylosing spondylitis. Overall study results and limits: A motif of 7 or 8 highly homologous TCR beta variants was seen as apparently characteristic of ankylosing spondylitis blood. It was reported that disease-linked clones were significantly enriched in matched ankylosing spondylitis synovial fluid. Disease-linked clones were found to be CD8+ and relatively rare in peripheral blood. Prior work had noted some motif variants in reactive arthritis blood and synovial fluid.

In this sample, this clonotype turned up once. Its antigen is currently unknown. This CDR3 contains 15 residues. V shed 2 bases and J 6 bases; nucleotides not matched to a gene: 6. The germline V gene encodes CDR1 SQVTM and CDR2 ANQGSEA. By quantitative 5'-RACE with molecular barcodes, the TCR beta libraries were made. TCRdb reprocessed the 5' RACE reads via MiXCR and lists one record per CDR3 protein. Of approximately 300,000 distinct CDR3 sequences listed, approximately 8.2% were seen once; the top ten hold less than 15%. This TCR came from a male donor with ankylosing spondylitis. The V and J genes are TRBV29-1 and TRBJ1-4; the match to TRBD1 covers 10 bases. Source material: blood, either unsorted or a sorted T cell fraction (not recorded which). The CDR3 DNA reads TGCAGCGTTGAATGGACAGGGGGACTTGATGAAAAACTGTTTTTT. Translation gives CSVEWTGGLDEKLFF.